This TCR beta chain was documented in a study of shared clonotypes between healthy human individuals. On the study more broadly: For every donor, three CD4 naive, three CD4 memory, two CD8 naive and one CD8 memory plates were used.

Study-wide findings and caveats: The authors expected sequencing depth to affect clonotype sharing among donors. Only a few donors were included, so the genetic and exposure-history diversity represented was limited.

Sequenced by immunoSEQ multiplex PCR; TCRdb stores in-frame clones only, minus some. In the table there are around 1.5 million clones, 95% to 99% of which are singletons. With respect to this clone: Antigen specificity is unknown.

The CDR3 has 15 residues. Germline CDR1 reads SGHRS; CDR2 reads YFSETQ. Trimming left V 2 bases short and J 1 base short, with 12 bases between. The receptor was isolated from a man younger than 45 in good health. Sequenced input: naive CD4+ T cells sorted from blood. Indicated subset: CD45RA+ positively selected. The V call is TRBV5-1, the J call TRBJ1-1, with D unresolved. CDR3 sequence (DNA): TGCGCCAGCAGCTTAAACTCGGCAGGGAACACTGAAGCTTTCTTT. This sequence encodes CASSLNSAGNTEAFF.